This T cell receptor beta chain came from a study of T cell responses to AZD1222 COVID-19 vaccine (dated by TCRdb to the early 2020s). Background for the entire study: AZD1222 recipients given second doses at about 4 weeks or at about 12 weeks were pooled, since spike-specific TCR depth and breadth were not found to differ between the two schedules. TCR sequencing covered fewer than 250 trial participants: roughly 200 given two doses of AZD1222 and around 25 given two doses of MenACWY control vaccine. Enrollment into the trials was organized by age into subgroups of 18-55, 56-69 and 70-plus years, and those subgroups contained roughly 140, 27 and 60 TCR-sequenced participants, respectively. General study outcomes and caveats: Reportedly, close to half of the unique spike-specific TCRs recognized epitopes lying outside the regions that are mutated in the B.1.351 and B.1.1.7 variants. Participants were mostly white British, with more females than males. The authors suggested clonal diversity may have been underestimated. Conclusions about previously exposed vaccinees were limited because only a handful of AZD1222 recipients were SARS-CoV-2 seropositive at baseline. Spike-specific TCR breadth and depth rose significantly after two AZD1222 doses compared with day 0 and with MenACWY recipients. Because no day 14 peak-response samples were available, repertoires were characterized only after the peak T cell response. The 56-69-year group was small, and its depth increase did not reach significance, likely because of low power. Vaccine-associated CD4 TCRs spanned the whole spike protein, with dominant responses in regions 160-218 and 743-854.

Comment on this clone: Which antigen it targets is not known. The input lacks base qualities; no much larger clone sits a single base away.

Relative to germline, V is 7 bases shorter and J is 7 bases shorter, with 13 bases between their ends. Including cysteine and phenylalanine, the CDR3 has 13 amino acids. Solely the CDR3 DNA is kept, with 39 bases framed from the first base. CDR1 and CDR2 are drawn from the germline V gene: SNHLY, FYNNEI. The CDR3 regions of human TCRbeta chains were analyzed by immunosequencing. Concerning the study's data processing: Repertoire TCRs were checked for matches against a reference library of SARS-CoV-2-specific TCRs that had been generated using the MIRA antigen-specificity platform. Breadth meant the fraction of unique TCRs that were SARS-CoV-2-associated, whereas depth meant the fraction of total T cells that were SARS-CoV-2-associated. Using the MIRA data, each spike-specific TCR was assigned both to the spike region to which the TCR was reactive and to a CD4 or CD8 class. Log10-transformed breadth and depth values were compared by one-way ANOVA with Sidak's multiple comparisons tests. The clones in this table, taken by TCRdb from immuneACCESS, are in-frame only. Not every clone is retained; where verified, under half of the shortfall comes from an unresolved V gene, and the cause of the rest is unknown. D and trimming were read from the DNA, whereas the V and J calls and clone size are those reported in that table. The sample profile shows approximately 76,000 clones; about 82% of them were found once. The ten top clones hold approximately 2.8% of the sample.

Sample time point, as interpreted from the label and publication: baseline before first vaccination. Samples from vaccinated people were obtained from the UK trials COV001 and COV002, which included a single-blind randomized controlled phase 2/3 trial of AZD1222 (ChAdOx1 nCoV-19) in healthy adults. For TCRbeta chain sequencing, PBMC samples were collected from trial participants at day 0 and at day 28 after the second dose. The sequenced sample was peripheral blood, obtained on day 0 of AZD1222 vaccination. The receptor's source is an adult in good health. The rearranged chain carries TRBV2 and TRBJ2-2, and perhaps TRBD2 as D gene, on 6 matching bases. The DNA sequence is given as TGTGCCAGCATGACTAGTCGGGACGGGGAGCTGTTTTTT. This gives the protein CASMTSRDGELFF.